The T cell receptor beta chain described here comes from a study of breast tumors, draining lymph nodes, adjacent tissues. Ten or more counts support this clonotype. The CDR3 is made up of 12 amino acids. Germline V gene lookup returns CDR1 GTSNPN and CDR2 SVGIG (reference sequence). V dropped 1 base and J dropped 5 bases, with 8 bases sitting between them. The lymph nodes were axillary draining lymph nodes from breast cancer patients. MiXCR was run by TCRdb on the multiplex PCR reads, yielding one entry per CDR3 protein. The repertoire holds around 170,000 distinct CDR3 sequences, with 30% to 35% as singletons.

This TCR was recovered from a female donor with breast cancer. Some clones in this sample may be carry-over from other donors' samples. The specimen sequenced was axillary lymph node tissue. The chain links TRBV30 to TRBJ2-5; possibly TRBD1 for D (6 bases). CDR3 in amino acids: CAWSEQGETQYF. The CDR3 DNA follows: TGTGCCTGGAGTGAGCAGGGGGAGACCCAGTACTTC. Complete variable domain (other parts from reference TRBV30 and TRBJ2-5): SQTIHQWPATLVQPVGSPLSLECTVEGTSNPNLYWYRQAAGRGLQLLFYSVGIGQISSEVPQNLSASRPQDRQFILSSKKLLLSDSGFYLCAWSEQGETQYFGPGTRLLVL.